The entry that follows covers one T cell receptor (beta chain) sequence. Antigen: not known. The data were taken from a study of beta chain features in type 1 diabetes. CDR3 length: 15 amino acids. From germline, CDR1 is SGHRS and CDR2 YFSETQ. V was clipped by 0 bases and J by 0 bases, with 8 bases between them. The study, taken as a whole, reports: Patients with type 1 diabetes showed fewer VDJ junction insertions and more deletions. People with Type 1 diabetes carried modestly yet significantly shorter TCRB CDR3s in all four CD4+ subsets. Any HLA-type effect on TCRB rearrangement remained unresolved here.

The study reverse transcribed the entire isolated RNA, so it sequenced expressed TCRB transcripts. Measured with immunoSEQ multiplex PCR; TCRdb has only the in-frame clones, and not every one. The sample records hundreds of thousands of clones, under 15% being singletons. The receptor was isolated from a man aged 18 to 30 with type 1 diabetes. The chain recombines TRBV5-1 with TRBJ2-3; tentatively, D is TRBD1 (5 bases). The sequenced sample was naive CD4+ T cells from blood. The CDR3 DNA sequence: TGCGCCAGCAGCTTGGAGGGGATGAGCACAGATACGCAGTATTTT. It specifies CASSLEGMSTDTQYF.